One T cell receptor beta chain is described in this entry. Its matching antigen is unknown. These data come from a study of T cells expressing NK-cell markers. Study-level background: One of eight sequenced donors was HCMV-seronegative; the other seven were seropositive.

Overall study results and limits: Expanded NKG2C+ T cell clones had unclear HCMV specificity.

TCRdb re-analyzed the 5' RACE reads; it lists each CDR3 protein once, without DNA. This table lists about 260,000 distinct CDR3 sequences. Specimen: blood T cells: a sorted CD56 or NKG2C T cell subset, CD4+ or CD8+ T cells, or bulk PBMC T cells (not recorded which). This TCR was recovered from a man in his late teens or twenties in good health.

This chain's CDR3 is CASSVGELQETQYF. This chain uses TRBV10-2 with TRBJ2-5. CDR1 is WSHSY, CDR2 SAAADI, per germline. The CDR3 is 14 residues long.